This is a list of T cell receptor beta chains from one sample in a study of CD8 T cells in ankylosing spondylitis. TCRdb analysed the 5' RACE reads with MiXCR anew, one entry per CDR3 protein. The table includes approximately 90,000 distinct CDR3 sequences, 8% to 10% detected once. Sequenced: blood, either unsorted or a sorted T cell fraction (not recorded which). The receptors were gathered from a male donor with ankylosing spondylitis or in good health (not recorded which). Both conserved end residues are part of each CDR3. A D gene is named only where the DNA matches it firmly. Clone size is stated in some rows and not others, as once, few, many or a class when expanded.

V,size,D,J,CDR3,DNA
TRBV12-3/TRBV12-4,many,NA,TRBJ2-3,CASSSGPVVTDTQYF,TGTGCCAGCAGTTCCGGCCCAGTGGTCACAGATACGCAGTATTTT
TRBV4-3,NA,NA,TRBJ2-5,CASSQDRTSRETQYF,TGCGCCAGCAGCCAAGATCGAACTAGTCGGGAGACCCAGTACTTC
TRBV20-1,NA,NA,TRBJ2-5,CSARQGVQETQYF,TGCAGTGCTAGACAGGGAGTCCAAGAGACCCAGTACTTC
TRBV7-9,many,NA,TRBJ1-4,CASSLGRIATNEKLFF,TGTGCCAGCAGCTTGGGACGGATTGCAACTAATGAAAAACTGTTTTTT
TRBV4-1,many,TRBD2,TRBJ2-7,CASSQGLAEYEQYF,TGCGCCAGCAGCCAAGGACTAGCGGAATACGAGCAGTACTTC
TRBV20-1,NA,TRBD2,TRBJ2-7,CSAIAPGLAVSYEQYF,TGCAGTGCTATCGCCCCGGGACTAGCGGTTTCCTACGAGCAGTACTTC
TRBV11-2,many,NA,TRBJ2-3,CASSLEGLALRSHPQYF,TGTGCCAGCAGCTTAGAGGGTCTAGCCTTAAGATCACATCCGCAGTATTTT
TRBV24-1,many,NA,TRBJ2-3,CATSNPASGTDTQYF,TGTGCCACCAGTAACCCTGCCTCAGGCACAGATACGCAGTATTTT
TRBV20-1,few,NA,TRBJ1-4,CSARADVEKLFF,TGCAGTGCTAGAGCCGACGTGGAAAAACTGTTTTTT
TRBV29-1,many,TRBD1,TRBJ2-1,CSILGQGYNEQFF,TGCAGCATATTAGGACAGGGGTACAATGAGCAGTTCTTC
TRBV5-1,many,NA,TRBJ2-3,CASSFYRVGTDTQYF,TGCGCCAGCAGCTTTTACAGGGTTGGCACAGATACGCAGTATTTT
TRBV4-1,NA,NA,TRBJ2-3,CASSQGPRGGTDTQYF,TGCGCCAGCAGCCAAGGACCACGGGGAGGAACAGATACGCAGTATTTT
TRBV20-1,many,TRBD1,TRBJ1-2,CSAKGTGYFENYGYTF,TGCAGTGCTAAAGGGACAGGGTATTTTGAGAACTATGGCTACACCTTC
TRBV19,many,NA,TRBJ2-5,CASSNERGVETQYF,TGTGCCAGTAGTAATGAACGGGGTGTAGAGACCCAGTACTTC
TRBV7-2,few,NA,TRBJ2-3,CASSIGAPRSTDTQYF,TGTGCCAGCAGCATCGGAGCACCGAGGAGCACAGATACGCAGTATTTT
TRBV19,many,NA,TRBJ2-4,CASSITGEAKNIQYF,TGTGCCAGTAGTATAACGGGAGAGGCCAAAAACATTCAGTACTTC
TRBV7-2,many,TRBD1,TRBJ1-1,CASSTRQGNTEAFF,TGTGCCAGCAGCACCCGACAGGGGAACACTGAAGCTTTCTTT